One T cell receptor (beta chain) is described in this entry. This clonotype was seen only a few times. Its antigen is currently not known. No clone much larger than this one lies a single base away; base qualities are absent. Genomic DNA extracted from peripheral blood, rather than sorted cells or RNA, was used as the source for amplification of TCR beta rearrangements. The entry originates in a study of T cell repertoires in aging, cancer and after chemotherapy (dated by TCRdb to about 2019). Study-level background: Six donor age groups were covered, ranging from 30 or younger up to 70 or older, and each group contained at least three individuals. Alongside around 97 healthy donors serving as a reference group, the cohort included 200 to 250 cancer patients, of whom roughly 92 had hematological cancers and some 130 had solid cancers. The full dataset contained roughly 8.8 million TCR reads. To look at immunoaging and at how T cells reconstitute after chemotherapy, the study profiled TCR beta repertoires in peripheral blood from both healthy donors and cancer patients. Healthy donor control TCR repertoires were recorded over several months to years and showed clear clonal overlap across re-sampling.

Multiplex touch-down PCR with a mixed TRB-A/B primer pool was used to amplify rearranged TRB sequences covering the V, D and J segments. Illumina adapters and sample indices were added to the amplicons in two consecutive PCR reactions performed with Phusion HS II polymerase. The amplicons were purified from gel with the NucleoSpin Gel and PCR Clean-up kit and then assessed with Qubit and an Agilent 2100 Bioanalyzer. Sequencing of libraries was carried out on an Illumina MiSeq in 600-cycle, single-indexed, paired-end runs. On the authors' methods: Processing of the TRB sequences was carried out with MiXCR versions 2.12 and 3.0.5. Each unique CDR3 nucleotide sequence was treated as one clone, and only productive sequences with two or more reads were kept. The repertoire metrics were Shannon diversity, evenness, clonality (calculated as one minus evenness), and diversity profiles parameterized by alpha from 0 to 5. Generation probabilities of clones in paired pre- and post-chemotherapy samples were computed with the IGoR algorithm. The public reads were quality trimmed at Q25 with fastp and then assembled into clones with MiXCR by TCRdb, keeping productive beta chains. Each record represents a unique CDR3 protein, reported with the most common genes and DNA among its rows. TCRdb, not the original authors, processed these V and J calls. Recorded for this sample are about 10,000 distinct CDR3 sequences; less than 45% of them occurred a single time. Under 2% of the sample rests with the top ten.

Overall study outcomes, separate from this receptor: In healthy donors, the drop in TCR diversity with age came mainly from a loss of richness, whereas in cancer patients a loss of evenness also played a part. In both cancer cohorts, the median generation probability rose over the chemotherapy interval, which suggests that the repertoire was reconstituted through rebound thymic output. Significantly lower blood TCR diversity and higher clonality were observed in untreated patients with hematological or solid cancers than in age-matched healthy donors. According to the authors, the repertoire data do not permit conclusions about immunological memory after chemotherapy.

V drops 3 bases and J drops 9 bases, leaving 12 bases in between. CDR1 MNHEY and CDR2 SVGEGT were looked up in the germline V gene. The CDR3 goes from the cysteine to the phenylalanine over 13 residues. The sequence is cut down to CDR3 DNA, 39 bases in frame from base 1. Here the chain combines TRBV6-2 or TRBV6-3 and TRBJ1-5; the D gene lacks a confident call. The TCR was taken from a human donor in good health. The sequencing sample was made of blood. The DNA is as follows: TGTGCCAGCAGTTATGGCACCCCAAGGCCCCAGCATTTT. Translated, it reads CASSYGTPRPQHF.